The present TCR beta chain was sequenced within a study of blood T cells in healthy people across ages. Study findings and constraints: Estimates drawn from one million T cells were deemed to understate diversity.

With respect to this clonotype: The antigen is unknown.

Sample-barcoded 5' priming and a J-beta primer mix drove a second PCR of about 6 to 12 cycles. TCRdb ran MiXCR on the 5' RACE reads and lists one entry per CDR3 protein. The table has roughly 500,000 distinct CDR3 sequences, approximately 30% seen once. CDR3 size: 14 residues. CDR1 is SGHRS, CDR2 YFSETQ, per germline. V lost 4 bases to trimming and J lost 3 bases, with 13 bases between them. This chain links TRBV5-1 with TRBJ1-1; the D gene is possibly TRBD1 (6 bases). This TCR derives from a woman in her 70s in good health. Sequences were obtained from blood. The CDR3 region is CASSPAGAHTEAFF. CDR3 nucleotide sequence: TGCGCCAGCAGCCCCGCAGGGGCCCACACTGAAGCTTTCTTT.